This T cell receptor (beta chain) was sequenced during a study of T cell responses to AZD1222 COVID-19 vaccine. The wider study: Investigators merged groups given second doses at roughly 4 or roughly 12 weeks.

Study results and limitations: Spike-specific TCR breadth and depth were elevated following two AZD1222 doses. The donor group comprised mostly white British people and more females; the analysis possibly underestimated clonal diversity. Spike-wide coverage was observed for vaccine-associated CD4 TCRs, with dominant responses at 160-218 and 743-854.

Measured with immunoSEQ multiplex PCR; TCRdb has only the in-frame clones, and not every one. This sample has approximately 110,000 clones, with about 90% found just once. As concerns this clone: Its antigen is not known.

This specimen was peripheral blood, taken on day 0 of AZD1222 vaccination. The sequence was obtained from an adult in good health.

The CDR3 protein is CASTAEGRSPGQYF. CDR3 nucleotides: TGCGCCAGCACCGCAGAGGGGCGATCCCCTGGGCAGTACTTC. The chain links TRBV5-1 to TRBJ2-7; D might be TRBD1 or TRBD2, each matching 5 bases. CDR1 and CDR2 (germline): SGHRS, YFSETQ. The CDR3 is 14 residues long. Trimming pared 6 bases from V and 9 bases from J, leaving 22 bases between.